The 15 T cell receptor beta chains below all came from one sample that was sequenced in a study of response to subunit inactivated influenza vaccine (dated by TCRdb to about 2018). The library was produced with RT-PCR. The sequencing machine was an Illumina HiSeq 2500. The public reads were reanalyzed by TCRdb: fastp trimming at Q25, MiXCR alignment, in-frame beta chains only. When rows share a CDR3 protein, they turn into one entry using the most common DNA and genes. In all, the sample holds around 850,000 distinct CDR3 sequences, and approximately 17% of those were seen once. The ten largest make up approximately 11% of the sample. Specimen: PBMCs from blood, collected roughly 5 days after vaccination. The receptors derive from a man aged 50 or older who received an inactivated influenza vaccine. Donor details come from another sample of the same person, matched by shared clones.

This clonotype was seen more than once but under ten times. The chain joins TRBV11-2 to TRBJ2-1; 13 nucleotides align to TRBD2. Germline V CDR1 and CDR2: SGHAT, FQNNGV. V shed 5 bases, J shed 5 bases, and the junction held 6 bases outside the gene matches. The CDR3 is made up of 16 amino acids. CDR3 DNA: TGTGCCAGCAGCCTACTAGCGGGAGGGCCAGACAATGAGCAGTTCTTC. Protein product: CASSLLAGGPDNEQFF.

This clonotype was picked up a small number of times. The chain recombines TRBV20-1 with TRBJ1-1; D gene uncertain. V was cut by 0 bases and J by 6 bases, with 8 bases left in between. Per the germline V gene, CDR1 is DFQATT and CDR2 is SNEGSKA (reference sequence). There are 12 residues in the CDR3. CDR3 residues: CSARDMESEAFF. The CDR3 DNA reads TGCAGTGCTAGAGATATGGAGTCTGAAGCTTTCTTT.

This clonotype was seen a handful of times. The V call is TRBV28, the J call TRBJ1-2, with 9 bases aligning to TRBD1. V lost 5 bases to trimming and J lost 7 bases; unmatched junction nucleotides: 8. This CDR3 is 14 amino acids long. Germline values: CDR1 MDHEN, CDR2 SYDVKM. The CDR3 DNA sequence: TGTGCCAGCAGTACCGCCGGGACAGGGTTTGGCTACACCTTC. Encoded protein: CASSTAGTGFGYTF.

The chain joins TRBV7-8 to TRBJ2-1, with TRBD1 as a possible D gene (6 bases). The CDR3 is made up of 14 amino acids. Trimming shortened V by 5 bases and J by 4 bases, and 12 bases separated the two germline ends. Germline CDR1 SGHVS, CDR2 FQNEAQ. The CDR3 loop reads CASSHGQFYNEQFF. The CDR3 coding sequence is TGTGCCAGCAGCCACGGACAGTTTTACAATGAGCAGTTCTTC.

This clonotype was seen a few times. The chain uses TRBV9 and TRBJ2-3, with 8 bases identical to TRBD2. CDR1 and CDR2 (germline): SGDLS, YYNGEE. The CDR3 loop spans 16 amino acids. Trimming at V came to 0 bases and at J to 2 bases, leaving 5 bases not matched to a gene. CDR3: CASSVGTSSFTDTQYF. CDR3 coding DNA: TGTGCCAGCAGCGTAGGGACTAGCTCTTTCACAGATACGCAGTATTTT.

This clonotype has a handful of counts. The rearrangement links TRBV11-2 to TRBJ1-2; D call uncertain. Germline loops: CDR1 SGHAT, CDR2 FQNNGV. V dropped 4 bases and J dropped 2 bases, with 8 bases sitting between them. CDR3 length: 13 residues. The CDR3 sequence: CASSSQRNYGYTF. The CDR3 coding sequence is TGTGCCAGCAGCTCACAGCGAAACTATGGCTACACCTTC.

This chain joins TRBV20-1 and TRBJ1-1; D is undetermined. This CDR3 is 13 amino acids long. Germline CDR1 reads DFQATT; CDR2 reads SNEGSKA (reference sequence). V shed 6 bases and J shed 5 bases, with 16 bases lying between them. The CDR3 reads CSARRGVWTEAFF. The CDR3 DNA sequence: TGCAGTGCCCGACGCGGGGTGTGGACTGAAGCTTTCTTT.

This chain connects TRBV19 to TRBJ2-7, with TRBD1 identical over 8 bases. CDR3 length: 14 amino acids. V lost 4 bases and J lost 2; bases outside the gene matches: 4. Per the germline V gene, CDR1 is LNHDA and CDR2 is SQIVND (reference sequence). DNA of the CDR3: TGTGCCAGTAGTACGTCCAGGGGGCCCTACGAGCAGTACTTC. Its protein is CASSTSRGPYEQYF.

This clonotype was observed a handful of times. This rearrangement joins TRBV20-1 to TRBJ2-2; D gene unclear. CDR1 and CDR2 from the germline V gene are DFQATT and SNEGSKA (reference sequence). There are 13 residues in the CDR3. V lost 1 base and J lost 5, with 8 bases in between. For the CDR3, the DNA is TGCAGTGCTAGAGTCGGACCGACCGGGGAGCTGTTTTTT. Amino acids: CSARVGPTGELFF.

This clonotype was seen only a few times. The gene calls are TRBV12-3 or TRBV12-4 and TRBJ2-4; tentatively, D is TRBD2 (5 bases). This CDR3 spans 14 amino acids. V was cut by 10 bases and J by 2 bases, with 15 bases left in between. The CDR3 protein is CAIAGGRSKNIQYF. The CDR3 nucleotides read TGTGCCATCGCGGGTGGGAGATCCAAAAACATTCAGTACTTC.

V and J are TRBV12-3 or TRBV12-4 and TRBJ2-1; 9 bases line up with TRBD1. The CDR3 is made up of 17 amino acids. V lost 6 bases, J lost 3 bases, and 12 bases stayed unmatched. In nucleotides, the CDR3 is TGTGCCAGCAGCATAGTGTTGGGACAGGGTTACTACAATGAGCAGTTCTTC. Amino acid sequence: CASSIVLGQGYYNEQFF.

In this sample, this clonotype turned up many times. DNA for the CDR3: TGTGCCAGCAGCTTAACGGGGGAGGAGCAGTACTTC. This gives the protein CASSLTGEEQYF. V and J are TRBV11-1 and TRBJ2-7, with D perhaps TRBD2 (6 bases). This CDR3 comprises 12 residues. Trimming cost V 2 bases and J 7 bases, with 9 bases left between them. The germline V gene has CDR1 SGHAT and CDR2 FQDESV (reference sequence).

CDR3 DNA sequence: TGTGCCAGCAGCCCCCGTCCGGAGCATACGCAGTATTTT. This codes for CASSPRPEHTQYF. This chain connects TRBV7-3 to TRBJ2-3; D not resolved. Germline CDR1 is SGHTA and CDR2 is FQGTGA. There are 13 residues in the CDR3. Trimming left V 5 bases short and J 7 bases short, with 13 bases between. Full variable domain (remainder filled in from reference TRBV7-3 and TRBJ2-3): GAGVSQTPSNKVTEKGKYVELRCDPISGHTALYWYRQSLGQGPEFLIYFQGTGAADDSGLPNDRFFAVRPEGSVSTLKIQRTERGDSAVYLCASSPRPEHTQYFGPGTRLTVL.

The genes are TRBV20-1 and TRBJ1-5, with unresolved D. CDR1 and CDR2 from the germline V gene are DFQATT and SNEGSKA (reference sequence). The CDR3 contains 13 residues. The germline V and J ends were trimmed by 5 bases and 0 bases, with 8 bases remaining between them. CDR3 nucleotide sequence: TGCAGTGCTGAAGACATTAGCAATCAGCCCCAGCATTTT. This sequence encodes CSAEDISNQPQHF.

V and J are TRBV18 and TRBJ2-7, with 7 bases identical to TRBD1. The ends lost 4 bases at V and 3 bases at J; junction bases unmatched: 12. Germline values: CDR1 KGHSH, CDR2 LQKENI. The CDR3 has 16 amino acids. The CDR3 loop reads CASSHVPGTAFYEQYF. The DNA of the CDR3 is TGTGCCAGCTCACATGTGCCCGGGACAGCCTTCTACGAGCAGTACTTC.